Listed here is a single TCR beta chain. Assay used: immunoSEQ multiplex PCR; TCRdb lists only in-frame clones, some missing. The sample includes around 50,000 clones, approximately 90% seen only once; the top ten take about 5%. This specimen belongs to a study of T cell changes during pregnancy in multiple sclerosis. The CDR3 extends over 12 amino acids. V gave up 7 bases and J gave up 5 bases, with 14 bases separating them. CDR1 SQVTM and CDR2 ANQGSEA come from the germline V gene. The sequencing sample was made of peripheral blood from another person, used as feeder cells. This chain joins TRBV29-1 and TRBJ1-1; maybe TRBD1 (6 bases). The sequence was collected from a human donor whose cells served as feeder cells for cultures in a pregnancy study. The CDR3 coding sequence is TGCAGCGCTTTACAGGGCGGGACTGAAGCTTTCTTT. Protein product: CSALQGGTEAFF. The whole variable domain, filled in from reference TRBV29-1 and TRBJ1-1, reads SAVISQKPSRDICQRGTSLTIQCQVDSQVTMMFWYRQQPGQSLTLIATANQGSEATYESGFVIDKFPISRPNLTFSTLTVSNMSPEDSSIYLCSALQGGTEAFFGQGTRLTVV.